Sequencing of this T cell receptor (beta chain) was carried out in a study of blood T cell repertoires in COVID-19. Study overall: COVID-19 samples from acute and convalescent phases originated in the United States, Italy and Spain. T cells, B-cell-depleted T cells, or PBMCs supplied cDNA or gDNA.

This clone was observed a single time. Germline CDR1 is LGHNA and CDR2 is YNFKEQ. The germline V and J ends were trimmed by 4 bases and 5 bases, with 10 bases remaining between them. The CDR3 has 13 residues. Per the original data handling: From reference gene primer amplification, estimates of nucleated cell counts were derived. Assay: immunoSEQ multiplex PCR; the TCRdb copy retains only in-frame clones and omits some. D and trimming come from the DNA, and the V and J calls and clone size come from that table. The repertoire holds approximately 100,000 clones, with 85% to 90% as singletons. The chain is built from TRBV4-2 and TRBJ2-3; the D gene is possibly TRBD2 (6 bases). This receptor was taken from a human donor in a cohort sampled during active COVID-19. Source material: peripheral blood. The CDR3 here is CASSRRERDTQYF. The CDR3 DNA reads TGTGCCAGCAGCCGGAGGGAAAGAGATACGCAGTATTTT.